This entry is about one T cell receptor beta chain. Germline V gene lookup returns CDR1 SGHAT and CDR2 FQNNGV. CDR3 size: 15 residues. The V segment lost 2 bases and the J segment 4 bases; nucleotides outside the gene matches: 8. This entry comes from a study of blood T cell repertoires in COVID-19. Study as a whole: Acute-phase and convalescent COVID-19 samples originated in the United States, Italy and Spain. Nucleic acid was either cDNA or gDNA, and it came from T cells, B-cell-depleted T cells, or PBMCs.

In the original analysis: Reference gene primer amplification yielded estimated nucleated cell counts. Sequenced by immunoSEQ multiplex PCR; TCRdb stores in-frame clones only, minus some. V and J calls and clone size are as listed in that table; D and trimming were resolved from the DNA. The sample holds almost 95,000 clones, around three quarters seen once. The origin of this receptor is a woman between 55 and 75 years old in a cohort sampled during active or convalescent COVID-19. The chain employs TRBV11-2 and TRBJ2-7; TRBD1 agrees at 7 bases. Sequencing used peripheral blood. The CDR3 reads CASSLWTGFEYEQYF. CDR3 sequence (DNA): TGTGCCAGCAGCTTATGGACAGGTTTTGAGTACGAGCAGTACTTC. Filled out from reference TRBV11-2 and TRBJ2-7, the complete variable domain reads EAGVAQSPRYKIIEKRQSVAFWCNPISGHATLYWYQQILGQGPKLLIQFQNNGVVDDSQLPKDRFSAERLKGVDSTLKIQPAKLEDSAVYLCASSLWTGFEYEQYFGPGTRLTVT.